This T cell receptor beta chain was recorded in a study of pediatric ulcerative colitis (dated by TCRdb to the late 2010s). Study-level background: Of the ulcerative colitis patients, about seven had pancolitis and two had left-sided colitis, and histology in every patient was consistent with ulcerative colitis. The Pediatric Ulcerative Colitis Activity Index classified two patients as having mild disease, several as having moderate disease and three as having acute severe colitis. From under ten newly diagnosed, treatment-naive pediatric ulcerative colitis patients and a few non-IBD control children, paired blood and rectal samples were collected. Study-wide conclusions, independent of this receptor: For technical reasons, blood samples from a couple of patients gave substantially fewer templates, and these samples were excluded from the blood-rectal overlap analysis. T cells from blood may have been included in the rectal pinch biopsies, particularly in patients with overt colitis. Because the repertoires came from total lymphocyte DNA, rare subsets such as regulatory T cells may have patterns that are not reflected. The healthy control group was small, consisting of only four individuals. Two rectal CDR3 clonotypes were present in all ulcerative colitis patients and in none of the controls. Autologous blood-rectal clonal overlap was significantly higher in ulcerative colitis patients than in controls, suggesting increased T cell trafficking to inflamed tissue. Features of the rectal repertoire distinguished controls, mild-moderate colitis patients and acute severe colitis patients, and in acute severe colitis rectal diversity was lower because of clonal expansions.

CDR1 is given as LNHDA and CDR2 as SQIVND, both from the germline V gene (reference sequence). V sheds 4 bases and J sheds 0 bases, leaving 6 bases between their ends. From cysteine to phenylalanine, the CDR3 is 14 amino acids long. The retained sequence is limited to the CDR3, 42 bases, with the frame set at the first base. During colonoscopy, one to two pinch biopsies were obtained from the rectum for research. No immunosuppressive medication had been given to the ulcerative colitis patients before the diagnostic colonoscopy. Before DNA isolation, rectal biopsies were subjected to proteinase K digestion. The Wizard kit (Promega) was used to extract genomic DNA from both blood and intestinal samples. Of note for this clone: The antigen this receptor binds is unknown. Nothing much larger sits one base from this clone, and base qualities are not available.

Rearranged CDR3 beta regions were amplified from genomic DNA with multiplex V and J primers using the immunoSEQ TRB Survey service. To keep sequencing depth equal across samples, survey-level depth of up to 500,000 reads per sample was applied. Libraries were purified, pooled and sequenced on Illumina technology. The study's processing was this. Productive clonality, sample overlap, pairwise scatters, CDR3 beta length, V/D/J gene usage and productiveness were assessed with immunoSEQ online tools. Calculated diversity was defined as the number of unique rearrangements divided by total templates times 100, and Shannon and Simpson indices were additionally computed. Z-score normalized data were analyzed by principal component analysis with the R prcomp function and the ggbiplot package. Morisita's index was used to quantify the clonal overlap between blood and rectum within each subject. This immuneACCESS table, as held by TCRdb, lists in-frame sequences with V and J called but not all clones. Of the missing ones, under half trace to an unresolved V gene in checked studies; the others have no known cause. That table supplies the V and J calls and clone size; D and trimming were determined from the DNA. The sample records tens of thousands of clones, roughly 82% of which are singletons. Less than 10% of the sample is in the top ten clones.

This receptor was taken from a boy younger than 18 with severe ulcerative colitis. Specimen: gut tissue. This chain is built from TRBV19 and TRBJ2-2; TRBD1 might be the D gene, on 6 matching bases. The CDR3 in this case is CASSRTANTGELFF. The DNA is as follows: TGTGCCAGTAGTAGGACAGCGAACACCGGGGAGCTGTTTTTT.